The sequence of this TCR beta chain was determined in a study of molecular identifiers for immune sequencing clone quantification (dated by TCRdb to the late 2010s). Turning to the overall study: For a replicate experiment, RNA from about 20,000 or 100,000 naive CD8 T cells was divided into five aliquots, of which four were sequenced. This methods study benchmarked molecular-identifier clustering-based TCR repertoire sequencing (MIDCIRS) and TCR RNA copy counting, using CD8 T cells to do so. Results the study describes overall, beyond this receptor: About 2.9 recovered TCR RNA copies per cell were obtained by modeling, versus about 10 by digital PCR, implying a capture efficiency of 30% to 35%. The naive libraries included spiked-in Jurkat TCR RNA (more than nine copies' worth), and this Jurkat TCR RNA is not part of the donor repertoire. When barcode sub-clustering was omitted, TCR diversity was inflated by chimeric consensus sequences, with chimeras reaching as high as 47%. Highly expanded clone sizes could be underestimated because identical TCR molecules may share a barcode. Spiked-in Jurkat TCR RNA equivalent to a single cell was reported to be detectable even among over 800,000 naive CD8 T cells. In CMV-specific effector cells, clones with more than 20 RNA copies accounted for over 99% of molecules, whereas in naive cells such clones accounted for under 1%.

Libraries of naive CD8 T cells were built from approximately 20,000 to 1,000,000 sorted cells, with 10%, 30% or 50% of the purified RNA used. On a BD FACSAria II, naive CD8 T cells were FACS-sorted as CD8+CD4-CCR7+CD45RA+ and collected into RLT Plus buffer. Around 10 TCR copies' worth of Jurkat RNA were spiked into 20,000-1,000,000 naive CD8 T cell samples to test detection sensitivity. CD8 T cells were enriched with RosetteSep CD8+ T Cell Enrichment Cocktail and Ficoll-Paque, followed by ACK red cell lysis. The method behind the library was PCR. The run used a NextSeq 500. Bulk TCR libraries were made following a previously described method, with the TCR primers given in Table S5. Total RNA was purified with the Qiagen AllPrep DNA/RNA kit. Before analysis, reads from multiple sequencing runs of one library were combined. Processing in the source paper ran as follows. Reads were retained only if their TCR constant sequence matched exactly, and those retained reads were trimmed to 150 nt and grouped according to their 12-nt molecular barcodes. Within each barcode group, reads were sub-clustered at a 15% Levenshtein threshold, and quality-weighted consensus sequences were built per RNA molecule. Non-functional sequences were removed, as were lower-count sequences one edit away from another. Based on a fit of two negative binomial distributions, barcode sub-clusters having less than 20% of the maximum read count were discarded. TCRdb ran its own pipeline on the public reads, namely fastp trimming at Q25 and MiXCR clone calling, and kept in-frame beta chains. Each record represents a unique CDR3 protein, reported with the most common genes and DNA among its rows. These V and J calls originate from TCRdb's pipeline instead of the authors' own analysis. The sample includes hundreds of thousands of distinct CDR3 sequences, with about 25% observed a single time. The top ten constitute 0.6% to 0.9% of the sample.

V is cut by 7 bases and J by 4 bases, and the space between the germline ends is 17 bases. The germline V gene gives CDR1 as SGHRS and CDR2 as YFSETQ. From cysteine to phenylalanine, the CDR3 is 14 amino acids long. This entry keeps only the CDR3 DNA: 42 bases, framed from base 1. In the case of this clonotype: Its antigen has not been determined. This may come from a read error, since a much larger clone is one base off.

This sequence originates from a human donor in good health. Some libraries in this study had Jurkat cell RNA spiked in. Here the chain combines TRBV5-1 and TRBJ1-1, and possibly TRBD1, on 6 matching bases. Sequencing used naive CD8+ T cells from blood, with Jurkat cell RNA spiked in. What the cell subset or site label conveys for this sample: FACS-sorted CD8+CD4-CCR7+CD45RA+ naive T cells. The DNA sequence is TGCGCCAGCGGCTCACAGGGAGGAGGCACTGAAGCTTTCTTT. It codes for CASGSQGGGTEAFF.